A selection of T cell receptor beta chains follows, all from one sample in a study of T cells after yellow fever vaccination. Via MiXCR, TCRdb re-called the 5' RACE reads, giving one row per CDR3 protein. The table has some 300,000 distinct CDR3 sequences, around 9.3% seen once. The input for sequencing was CD4+ T cells sorted from PBMCs, taken 5 days after the yellow fever booster vaccination. These receptors were collected from a man younger than 35 who received the YFV17D yellow fever vaccine. CDR3s include the opening cysteine and the closing phenylalanine or tryptophan. The D gene is left open where the match is weak. Some rows have no size entry. The others give once, few or many, or a class for an expanded clone.

j_call | clone_size | v_call | cdr3_length | d_call | cdr3_nt | cdr3_aa
TRBJ2-3 | few | TRBV27 | 15 | TRBD2 | TGTGCCAGCAGTTTAGGGGGGACTAGCTTTGATACGCAGTATTTT | CASSLGGTSFDTQYF
TRBJ1-2 | . | TRBV4-2 | 16 | . | TGTGCCAGCAGCCAAGAACAGGGCTCCACTAACTATGGCTACACCTTC | CASSQEQGSTNYGYTF
TRBJ2-7 | . | TRBV12-5 | 13 | . | TGTGCTAGTGGGACTCTTAACACCTACGAGCAGTACTTC | CASGTLNTYEQYF
TRBJ1-2 | . | TRBV3-2 | 15 | . | TGTGCCAGCAGCCAAGTCCCACAGGGGGACTATGGCTACACCTTC | CASSQVPQGDYGYTF
TRBJ2-1 | many | TRBV11-2 | 15 | . | TGTGCCAGCAGCTTTCACACCCTCTCACGAAATGAGCAGTTCTTC | CASSFHTLSRNEQFF
TRBJ1-3 | few | TRBV24-1 | 14 | . | TGTGCCACCAGTGATCAGAGCTCTGGAAACACCATATATTTT | CATSDQSSGNTIYF
TRBJ1-2 | few | TRBV12-3/TRBV12-4 | 14 | . | TGTGCCAGCAGTTTAAAGTTAGCTAACTATGGCTACACCTTC | CASSLKLANYGYTF
TRBJ1-1 | . | TRBV12-3/TRBV12-4 | 13 | . | TGTGCCAGCAGTCCTCTCCTACAGGAGAAAGCTTTCTTT | CASSPLLQEKAFF
TRBJ2-7 | few | TRBV2 | 12 | . | TGTGCCACAACCGTCACAGGGTCCGAGCAGTACTTC | CATTVTGSEQYF
TRBJ2-3 | many | TRBV29-1 | 14 | . | TGCAGCGTTGATCAGGGAGTAAGCACAGATACGCAGTATTTT | CSVDQGVSTDTQYF
TRBJ2-5 | . | TRBV6-5 | 14 | . | TGTGCCAGCAAGATAGGACGGTTCCAAGAGACCCAGTACTTC | CASKIGRFQETQYF
TRBJ2-5 | many | TRBV11-2 | 13 | . | TGTGCCAGCAGCTGGGGACCTTCTGGGACCCAGTACTTC | CASSWGPSGTQYF
TRBJ2-1 | . | TRBV20-1 | 16 | TRBD2 | TGCAGTGCCACGGGACTAGCGGGGGCGACACGGAATGAGCAGTTCTTC | CSATGLAGATRNEQFF
TRBJ2-2 | . | TRBV5-4 | 13 | . | TGTGCCAGCAGCGTCCTGGTGGGCGGGGAGCTGTTTTTT | CASSVLVGGELFF
TRBJ2-2 | many | TRBV5-6 | 15 | TRBD1 | TGTGCCAGCAGCTTGGAGGGGGCAGTCACCGGGGAGCTGTTTTTT | CASSLEGAVTGELFF
TRBJ2-1 | . | TRBV7-9 | 15 | . | TGTGCCAGCAGCTTAGCGCAGGGAGAGACGAATGAGCAGTTCTTC | CASSLAQGETNEQFF
TRBJ2-1 | . | TRBV7-3 | 14 | . | TGTGCCAGCAGCTCAGGGGTCACCAACAATGAGCAGTTCTTC | CASSSGVTNNEQFF
TRBJ2-3 | . | TRBV20-1 | 11 | TRBD2 | TGCAGTGCTAGTGCTACTAGCGGGGGGGCCTTC | CSASATSGGAF
TRBJ2-3 | few | TRBV5-1 | 14 | TRBD1 | TGCGCCAGCACCCGGGACAGGGAATCGGATACGCAGTATTTT | CASTRDRESDTQYF
TRBJ2-4 | . | TRBV9 | 15 | . | TGTGCCAGCAGCCCACTAGGAGGACCGGCCGGCATTCAGTACTTC | CASSPLGGPAGIQYF
TRBJ2-3 | . | TRBV2 | 15 | TRBD2 | TGTGCCAGCAGGCGACTAGCGGGGAGCACAGATACGCAGTATTTT | CASRRLAGSTDTQYF
TRBJ2-7 | . | TRBV30 | 14 | . | TGTGCCTGGAGTGGAGGTGACAGGTCCTACGAGCAGTACTTC | CAWSGGDRSYEQYF
TRBJ2-1 | . | TRBV7-2 | 14 | TRBD2 | TGTGCCAGCAGCCTAGGGAGGGGCCGCTATGAGCAGTTCTTC | CASSLGRGRYEQFF
TRBJ2-1 | many | TRBV20-1 | 16 | TRBD2 | TGCAGTGCTAGGTCTGCGGGGGGGACGTCCTACAATGAGCAGTTCTTC | CSARSAGGTSYNEQFF
TRBJ1-3 | . | TRBV20-1 | 15 | . | TGCAGTGCTAGGGGCCAAAGGCCCTCTGGAAACACCATATATTTT | CSARGQRPSGNTIYF
TRBJ2-3 | few | TRBV11-2 | 19 | TRBD2 | TGTGCCAGCAGCCCACGGCCGACTAGCGGGGGCGTTAGCACAGATACGCAGTATTTT | CASSPRPTSGGVSTDTQYF
TRBJ2-2 | many | TRBV7-2 | 16 | . | TGTGCCAGCAGTCCTACAAGACTAGCGAACACCGGGGAGCTGTTTTTT | CASSPTRLANTGELFF
TRBJ2-4 | few | TRBV12-3/TRBV12-4 | 16 | . | TGTGCCAGCAGTTTACCCGCAGGAATAGCCAAAAACATTCAGTACTTC | CASSLPAGIAKNIQYF
TRBJ2-5 | many | TRBV18 | 13 | . | TGTGCCAGCTCTCTTGTCGCATTTGAGACCCAGTACTTC | CASSLVAFETQYF
TRBJ2-4 | few | TRBV2 | 14 | . | TGTGCCAGCAGTGAACTACAGGCCAAAAACATTCAGTACTTC | CASSELQAKNIQYF
TRBJ1-3 | . | TRBV7-6 | 13 | . | TGTGCCAGCAGTCAGGAATTCGGAAACACCATATATTTT | CASSQEFGNTIYF
TRBJ1-5 | many | TRBV20-1 | 15 | TRBD1 | TGCAGTGCTAGACCCTTCGACAGGGGCAATCAGCCCCAGCATTTT | CSARPFDRGNQPQHF
TRBJ1-5 | few | TRBV20-1 | 13 | . | TGCAGTACACGTAGGCAGGGGAACCAGCCCCAGCATTTT | CSTRRQGNQPQHF
TRBJ2-1 | . | TRBV20-1 | 19 | TRBD2 | TGCAGTGCTAGAGTCCCGTGGACTAGCGGGGATAGCTCCTACAATGAGCAGTTCTTC | CSARVPWTSGDSSYNEQFF
TRBJ2-1 | many | TRBV15 | 16 | . | TGTGCCACCAGCAGAGACCTGAGGGGCGAGGACAATGAGCAGTTCTTC | CATSRDLRGEDNEQFF
TRBJ1-2 | few | TRBV12-3/TRBV12-4 | 17 | TRBD1 | TGTGCCAGCAGTTTGTTTCTTCCGGGGGCAGGGGGTGATGGCTACACCTTC | CASSLFLPGAGGDGYTF
TRBJ1-2 | many | TRBV5-6 | 14 | TRBD1 | TGTGCCAGCAGCCGGGACAGGTCTAACTATGGCTACACCTTC | CASSRDRSNYGYTF
TRBJ2-3 | many | TRBV5-4 | 11 | . | TGTGCCAGCACCTCGGGAGATACGCAGTATTTT | CASTSGDTQYF
TRBJ2-3 | . | TRBV7-9 | 17 | TRBD1 | TGTGCCAGCAGACCTTTCTACAGGGGACCACTCACAGATACGCAGTATTTT | CASRPFYRGPLTDTQYF
TRBJ2-7 | many | TRBV4-3 | 16 | TRBD1 | TGCGCCAGCAGCCAAGGAGGAACAGGGGCACAGGGCGAGCAGTACTTC | CASSQGGTGAQGEQYF
TRBJ2-3 | . | TRBV7-3 | 16 | . | TGTGCCAGCAGCTTAGTCCCCTCCCTTGGGACGGATACGCAGTATTTT | CASSLVPSLGTDTQYF
TRBJ1-2 | many | TRBV6-2/TRBV6-3 | 12 | . | TGTGCCAGCCGGGGAGGCGGTATTGGCTACACCTTC | CASRGGGIGYTF
TRBJ1-5 | . | TRBV9 | 15 | TRBD1 | TGTGCCAGCAGCGGACAGGGAGATTTTTATCAGCCCCAGCATTTT | CASSGQGDFYQPQHF
TRBJ2-3 | . | TRBV5-1 | 15 | TRBD2 | TGCGCCAGCAACGATTTAGCGGGGGGGACAGATACGCAGTATTTT | CASNDLAGGTDTQYF
TRBJ2-5 | many | TRBV11-2 | 14 | TRBD2 | TGTGCCAGCAGCTTGACTAGCGATATGGAGACCCAGTACTTC | CASSLTSDMETQYF
TRBJ2-3 | many | TRBV5-1 | 13 | . | TGCGCCAGCCGAGACAGCGACACAGATACGCAGTATTTT | CASRDSDTDTQYF
TRBJ1-3 | . | TRBV5-1 | 15 | . | TGCGCCAGCAGCCTCGATCGGGGAGCTGGAAACACCATATATTTT | CASSLDRGAGNTIYF